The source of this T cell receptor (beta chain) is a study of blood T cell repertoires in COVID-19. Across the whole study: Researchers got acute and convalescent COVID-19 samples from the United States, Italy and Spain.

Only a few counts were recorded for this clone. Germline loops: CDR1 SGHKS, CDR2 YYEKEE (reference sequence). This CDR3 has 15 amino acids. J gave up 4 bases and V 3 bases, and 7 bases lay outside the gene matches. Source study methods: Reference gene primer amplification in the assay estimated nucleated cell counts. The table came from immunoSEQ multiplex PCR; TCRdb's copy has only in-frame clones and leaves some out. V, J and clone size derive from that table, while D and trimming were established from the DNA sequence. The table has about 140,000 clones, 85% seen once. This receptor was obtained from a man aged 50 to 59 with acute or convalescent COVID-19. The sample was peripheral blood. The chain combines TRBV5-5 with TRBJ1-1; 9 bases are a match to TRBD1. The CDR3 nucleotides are TGTGCCAGCAGCTGGATGGGACAGGGAGGCACTGAAGCTTTCTTT. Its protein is CASSWMGQGGTEAFF.